This T cell receptor (beta chain) was captured in a study of cytomegalovirus exposure and HLA in healthy donors (TCRdb year 2017). About the study as a whole: An earlier analysis of some 500 of the donors reported approximately 290 Gb of sequence data and roughly 100 million unique TCR beta sequences from about 180 million T cells. All discovery cohort repertoires had been generated on a single sequencing platform. HLA typing covered class I and class II loci at four-digit resolution. The study used immunosequencing to profile the T cell repertoires of approximately 640 subjects and linked those repertoires to cytomegalovirus serostatus. The number of donors typed differed by locus, with about 629-640 for A, B, C, DRB1 and DQB1, approximately 500 for DQA1, 606 for DPA1, and 450 to 480 for DPB1. Of the 350 to 450 genotyped donors, approximately 82% fell in the genetic ancestry cluster associated with self-reported Caucasian donors. Donor age, sex, ethnicity and CMV serostatus were compiled together with the repertoire data. An earlier analysis of 500 to 650 of the donors applied high-throughput TCR beta sequencing to assess whether each TCR beta V gene segment acted as functional or pseudogenic. Besides the first cohort of approximately 670 subjects, a separate validation cohort made up of over 95 different subjects was used. The aim of the study was to test whether cataloging public T cell receptors could identify signatures of past pathogen exposure. A later genetic analysis used genome-wide SNP genotypes for about 65% of the 666 donors, treating that subset as a discovery cohort. An early release that covered more than 550 HLA-typed donors contained approximately 300 gigabases of sequencing data and tens of millions of unique TCR sequences. About five DR-DQ haplotypes were treated as single units for association and clustering because of strong linkage in the cohort. Rather than using new phenotypic data, the later analysis identified candidate immune exposures from TCR beta sequences and from how often those sequences occurred across donors. To study patterns of TCR occurrence, a later analysis re-analyzed previously published TCR beta repertoires from several hundred donors and added high-resolution HLA genotyping. Among several hundred genotyped donors of the cohort, an average of approximately 220,000 unique TCR beta nucleotide sequences was sequenced per donor, of which roughly 18% were non-productive. To predict cytomegalovirus infection status, the study combined high-throughput TCR immunosequencing, statistical association of individual TCRs with disease status, and machine learning.

CDR3 length: 16 amino acids, cysteine to phenylalanine. Only the CDR3 DNA is retained, 48 bases long and in frame from the first base. CDR1 and CDR2 are drawn from the germline V gene (reference sequence): MNHEY, SMNVEV. From V the trimming removes 0 bases and from J it removes 4 bases, while the gene matches leave 4 bases of the junction unaccounted for. The method was the immunoSEQ multiplex PCR assay. A mixture of 60 forward primers for TCR Vbeta segments and 13 reverse primers for TCR Jbeta segments was used in the multiplex PCR. The CDR3 region of rearranged TCR beta genes was amplified from genomic DNA by a multiplex PCR assay. The Illumina HiSeq System was used to sequence the amplified TCR beta libraries as 87-base-pair reads. In the source study's methods: A later analysis counted 65 million to 90 million unique TCR beta chains across the 690 or so repertoires, and 9.5 million to 11 million of these chains were shared by at least two donors. Raw reads were error-corrected and collapsed into unique sequences by a nearest-neighbor algorithm in which closely related sequences were merged to remove PCR and sequencing errors. CDR3 sequences were aligned to IMGT reference sequences to assign V, D and J gene segments. For a sequence to be retained, at least a six-nucleotide match to both a V gene segment and a J gene segment was required. A rearrangement counted as productive if the CDR3 had no stop codons and remained in frame with V and J, and every other rearrangement counted as non-productive. CDR3 was defined according to IMGT convention as the region running from the second conserved V-encoded cysteine to the conserved J-encoded phenylalanine. The earlier analysis of 550 to 650 of the donors excluded any sequence lacking an unambiguous match to a single V gene segment. An earlier analysis of almost 600 of the donors classified V segments as functional when productive rearrangements were above 56.7% and as segregating when the standard deviation between donors was above 5%. A statistical classification framework was developed to diagnose cytomegalovirus status using the catalog of TCR beta chain sequences. In a later analysis, TCR nucleotide sequences were compared against IMGT/GENE-DB human TR gene sequences so that V and J genes could be assigned. In a later analysis, CDR3 sequences and most-parsimonious VDJ recombination scenarios were assigned using the TCRdist pipeline. In a later analysis, each TCR beta chain was defined by its CDR3 amino acid sequence together with its V-gene family, and reads lacking a unique V-gene family were excluded. As a way to deal with suspected cross-contamination and a sequencing artifact, a later analysis dropped roughly 620 nucleotide sequences that were highly shared and had low generation probability. In a later analysis, a clonal expansion index for each public chain was calculated from normalized within-repertoire ranks of inferred template counts. In a later analysis, generation probabilities were computed with a VDJ recombination model fitted to out-of-frame rearrangements, and the resulting probabilities were checked against IGoR. Hypergeometric tests were used in a later analysis to score TCR-TCR, TCR-HLA and TCR-CMV co-occurrence, with a repertoire-size bias correction applied to the TCR pairs. A later analysis estimated false discovery rates by permuting HLA or CMV assignments 20 times. In a later analysis, co-occurring TCRs were grouped using DBSCAN, with TCRdist sequence similarity added in when clustering inside HLA-allele-positive subsets. Co-occurrence clustering excluded repertoires with fewer than 30,000 or more than 120,000 public chains, plus five with anomalous nucleotide sharing. The source is immuneACCESS, and TCRdb retained only in-frame sequences with V and J called. Part of the clones is not carried over; for the studies checked, unresolved V genes explain less than half of this, and the remainder is unexplained. The D gene and trimming were derived from the DNA, and the V and J assignments and clone size from that table. The sample yields 100,000 or so clones; 65% to 85% were counted once. The top ten constitute 2.1% of the sample.

Details on this clone: The specificity of this receptor is unknown. The record has no base qualities; no much larger clone is one base away.

The investigation overall reported the following: A later genetic analysis reported fewer N-insertions in productive TCRs among donors in an Asian-associated ancestry cluster than the approximately 670-donor mean. A further reported finding was that TCR beta sequences accurately predicted the HLA-A and HLA-B alleles for most subjects in the first cohort. When HLA alleles, especially DR and DQ, strongly co-occurred, attributing TCR associations to individual alleles was difficult. The presence/absence analyses assumed that sequencing depth was roughly uniform across donors, and that assumption may not be true. A later analysis found that HLA-associated TCR beta chains were more clonally expanded and had lower generation probabilities than equally common non-associated chains. In a later analysis, the rate of TCR association differed among HLA loci, with DRB1 alleles having the most associated TCRs and HLA-C alleles having the fewest. In both the original and validation cohorts, the classifier was reported to diagnose cytomegalovirus status with high specificity and sensitivity. The cohort was sequenced for TCR beta chains only, and without alpha or paired-chain data the features that could be detected were limited. The study listed 164 TCR beta chains as associated with cytomegalovirus. Immune exposure information for the cohort was limited to CMV serostatus. Specific HLA alleles were associated with 16,951 TCR beta sequences at a false discovery rate of 0.05 in a later analysis. A cluster of highly shared sequence variants was judged likely to be a technical artifact of the sequencing pipeline. In a later analysis, most CMV-associated TCR beta chains were found to appear HLA-restricted, with HLA associations seemingly driven largely by CMV exposure. A few of the identified cytomegalovirus-associated TCR beta chains were confirmed in vitro to be specific for cytomegalovirus antigens. About 15 rarely observed V segments, including chromosome 9 orphons, were excluded from the earlier analysis of approximately 500 of the donors because counts were too low. Because the 87-base-pair reads could not distinguish some IMGT-functional V segments, including TRBV6-2 and TRBV6-3, those segments were excluded. Because HLA typing was unavailable for some donors at each locus, only the typed subset was used in association tests. According to a later analysis, parvovirus B19, influenza, CMV and Epstein-Barr virus appeared linked to several top co-occurrence clusters. Correlated functional status among segregating V segments might be attributable to linkage disequilibrium, but an unknown experimental factor could not be ruled out. An earlier analysis of around 600 of the donors showed that most TCR beta V segments appeared in productive rearrangements either about 87% or about 30% of the time, which broadly matched IMGT annotations. The authors suggested that the approach could potentially be generalized to other disease states and immunological phenotypes. Across donors, most TCR sequences were observed very rarely, whereas some public TCRs were present in many individuals. An association between a missense DCLRE1C variant and V-gene and J-gene trimming of TCR beta chains was found in a later genetic analysis and replicated in an independent cohort.

The cohort comprised some 680 healthy bone marrow donors. At the time of sampling, all cohort members were nominally healthy, though unrecorded immune exposures were likely present. The donor was CMV seronegative and was included in the group of over 300 seronegative cohort members. Each donor provided a peripheral blood sample, and peripheral blood mononuclear cells were used for TCR beta sequencing. The Qiagen DNeasy Blood Extraction Kit was used to extract genomic DNA from the blood cell samples. Sample: PBMCs. The sequence was collected from a man younger than 35 in good health and CMV-seronegative. This sequence uses TRBV27 and TRBJ2-1, with TRBD2 matching 9 junction bases. CDR3 reads: CASSLSAGGTYNEQFF. The DNA sequence reads TGTGCCAGCAGTTTATCTGCGGGAGGGACATACAATGAGCAGTTCTTC.